The 18 T cell receptor beta chains reported below all come from one sample, sequenced in a study of vaccination and CD4 T cells after COVID-19. Scientists ran DNA taken from cultured CD4+ T cells through the Oncomine TCR Beta short-read assay for sequencing. Extraction of genomic DNA was performed on cultured CD4+ T cells. TCRdb re-derived calls from the PCR reads in MiXCR, one entry per CDR3 protein. The sample shows over 9,000 distinct CDR3 sequences, about 40% of them seen only once. The sample's treatment: approximately nine-day PBMC culture with coronavirus spike peptide pools or control peptides (ViraFEST assay). Researchers collected the unexposed donor's CD4+ T cells before the COVID-19 pandemic (2011-2018). Their specific antigens are unknown. The sequencing sample was made of CD4+ T cells from blood, cultured in vitro. These receptor sequences come from a human donor in good health.

The rearrangement uses TRBV6-1 and TRBJ2-5; TRBD2 might be the D (5 bases). V gave up 7 bases and J gave up 5 bases, with 17 bases separating them. Germline V gene data show CDR1 as MNHNS and CDR2 as SASEGT. The CDR3 length is 14 residues. CDR3 loop: CASKQAHTGETQYF. CDR3 sequence (DNA): TGTGCCAGCAAGCAGGCCCACACGGGGGAGACCCAGTACTTC.

The chain links TRBV10-3 to TRBJ1-1; a possible D gene is TRBD1 (6 bases). The CDR3 covers 14 residues. Trimming cost V 0 bases and J 4 bases, with 9 bases left between them. Germline V gene lookup returns CDR1 ENHRY and CDR2 SYGVKD. The CDR3 sequence is CAISESGGITEAFF. CDR3 sequence (DNA): TGTGCCATCAGTGAGTCAGGGGGAATCACTGAAGCTTTCTTT.

CDR3 protein: CASSIRVRDIQYF. The CDR3 nucleotides read TGTGCCAGCAGCATTAGGGTACGGGACATTCAGTACTTC. The chain joins TRBV11-2 to TRBJ2-4; D call uncertain. Trimming took 5 bases from V and 8 from J, leaving 13 bases between them. The CDR3 has 13 residues. Germline V gives CDR1 SGHAT, CDR2 FQNNGV.

This clonotype has only a few counts. J is TRBJ1-2 and V is TRBV28, with D perhaps matching TRBD1 (5 bases). The ends were cut back, 3 bases at V and 2 bases at J, with 19 bases in the middle. Germline loops: CDR1 MDHEN, CDR2 SYDVKM. This CDR3 region has 17 residues. The CDR3 bases are TGTGCCAGCAGTTTCGTCCTATTCGACAGCCCCAACTATGGCTACACCTTC. Translation: CASSFVLFDSPNYGYTF.

This clonotype has more than one count but fewer than ten. The J gene is TRBJ2-1, the V gene TRBV6-1; D remains unclear. There are 13 residues in the CDR3. Germline V CDR1 and CDR2: MNHNS, SASEGT. V was pared by 5 bases and J by 6 bases, with 11 bases between. The CDR3 DNA reads as TGTGCCAGCAGTCGGACGAGCACCAATGAGCAGTTCTTC. This translates into CASSRTSTNEQFF.

This chain connects TRBV20-1 to TRBJ2-5, with TRBD1 as a possible D gene (5 bases). Germline CDR1 reads DFQATT; CDR2 reads SNEGSKA (reference sequence). V shed 3 bases and J shed 2 bases, with 13 bases lying between them. The CDR3 is 14 amino acids. CDR3 coding DNA: TGCAGTGCTAGGGATAGCAGGGTACAAGAGACCCAGTACTTC. Residues: CSARDSRVQETQYF.

This clonotype was counted only a few times. The rearrangement links TRBV20-1 to TRBJ2-5, with TRBD2 identical over 14 bases. The CDR3 has 17 residues. Unmatched junction bases numbered 13, after V lost 5 bases and J lost 5 bases. Germline CDR1 DFQATT, CDR2 SNEGSKA (reference sequence). For the CDR3, the DNA is TGCAGTGCTTTGACTAGCGGGAGGGGGTTCGTACGGGAGACCCAGTACTTC. Residues: CSALTSGRGFVRETQYF.

This clonotype showed up just a few times. The chain has TRBV6-5 and TRBJ2-7; maybe TRBD2 (6 bases). The CDR3 loop spans 14 amino acids. The germline V and J ends were trimmed by 0 bases and 4 bases, with 10 bases remaining between them. Germline V gene lookup returns CDR1 MNHEY and CDR2 SVGAGI. The CDR3 region is CASSYSKGRYEQYF. The CDR3, as DNA: TGTGCCAGCAGTTACTCGAAGGGGAGGTACGAGCAGTACTTC.

In this sample, this clonotype turned up a few times. V is TRBV6-5 and J is TRBJ1-1; TRBD1 might be the D (6 bases). Germline V gene data show CDR1 as MNHEY and CDR2 as SVGAGI. The CDR3 totals 14 residues. V shed 4 bases and J shed 4 bases, with 13 bases lying between them. DNA for the CDR3: TGTGCCAGCAGTTCCCTTCAGGGGCTCACTGAAGCTTTCTTT. Its translation: CASSSLQGLTEAFF.

The rearrangement links TRBV24-1 to TRBJ2-1; 9 nucleotides align to TRBD2. The germline V gene encodes CDR1 KGHDR and CDR2 SFDVKD. This CDR3 contains 18 residues. The V segment lost 1 base and the J segment 2 bases; nucleotides outside the gene matches: 8. CDR3 sequence (DNA): TGTGCCACCAGTGATTTCTCAATGACTAGCGGCACCTACAATGAGCAGTTCTTC. Translating it yields CATSDFSMTSGTYNEQFF.

This rearrangement joins TRBV29-1 to TRBJ2-3; tentative D call: TRBD1 (6 bases). Trimming shortened V by 4 bases and J by 1 base, and 12 bases separated the two germline ends. The CDR3 extends over 14 amino acids. CDR1 and CDR2 from the germline V gene are SQVTM and ANQGSEA. For the CDR3, the DNA is TGCAGCGTTGGGGCGGCAGGGGGCACAGATACGCAGTATTTT. It yields the protein CSVGAAGGTDTQYF.

This clonotype was seen more than once but under ten times. V is TRBV15 and J is TRBJ2-3; 8 bases are shared with TRBD1. Germline V gene lookup returns CDR1 LNHNV and CDR2 YYDKDF (reference sequence). The V and J ends lost 0 bases and 6 bases, in that order; junction bases with no gene match: 8. The CDR3 loop spans 16 amino acids. The CDR3 reads CATSRETDRELDTQYF. DNA of the CDR3: TGTGCCACCAGCAGAGAAACGGACAGGGAATTGGATACGCAGTATTTT.

This clonotype was counted between two and nine times. The rearrangement uses TRBV24-1 and TRBJ2-3; TRBD1 might be the D (6 bases). The CDR3 has 15 amino acids. CDR1 and CDR2 (germline): KGHDR, SFDVKD. Trimming shortened V by 4 bases and J by 6 bases, and 16 bases separated the two germline ends. The CDR3 nucleotides read TGTGCCACCAGTGACCCTAGACAGGCCGCGGATACGCAGTATTTT. This sequence encodes CATSDPRQAADTQYF.

In this sample, this clonotype turned up a few times. The chain links TRBV9 to TRBJ1-5; no clear D. Trimming shortened V by 0 bases and J by 3 bases, and 7 bases separated the two germline ends. CDR3 length equals 14 residues. In germline, CDR1 is SGDLS, CDR2 YYNGEE. CDR3 in amino acids: CASSVGPNNQPQHF. In DNA form, the CDR3 reads TGTGCCAGCAGCGTAGGACCGAACAATCAGCCCCAGCATTTT.

This rearrangement joins TRBV28 to TRBJ2-7; D is ambiguous. The CDR3 extends over 15 amino acids. Germline assignment: CDR1 MDHEN and CDR2 SYDVKM. Between the trimmed V and J ends, which lost 2 bases and 5 bases, there was a span of 16 bases. For the CDR3, the DNA is TGTGCCAGCAGTTTACCGGGTCCGTCACCCCACGAGCAGTACTTC. This sequence encodes CASSLPGPSPHEQYF.

This clonotype showed up just a few times. The gene calls are TRBV5-1 and TRBJ1-5; D is perhaps TRBD1 (6 bases). Trimming left V 4 bases short and J 6 bases short, with 11 bases between. CDR1 is SGHRS and CDR2 is YFSETQ in the germline V gene. This CDR3 contains 13 residues. For the CDR3, the DNA is TGCGCCAGCAGCCTCGAAGGGGGTCAGCCCCAGCATTTT. Its translation: CASSLEGGQPQHF.

The chain links TRBV4-3 to TRBJ1-3; D not resolved. The CDR3 consists of 16 residues. The germline CDR1 and CDR2 sequences are LGHNA and YSLEER. The V end was cut by 1 base, the J end by 0 bases, with 10 bases between. The CDR3 DNA reads TGCGCCAGCAGCCAAGCCCGGACTCGCTCTGGAAACACCATATATTTT. It translates to CASSQARTRSGNTIYF.

The sample holds a few counts of this clonotype. This chain joins TRBV6-4 and TRBJ2-1; 12 nucleotides agree with TRBD2. The CDR3 is made up of 15 amino acids. CDR1 and CDR2 from the germline V gene are MRHNA and SNTAGT. Trimming removed 0 bases from V and 6 bases from J; junction bases left unmatched: 0. CDR3 amino acids: CASSDSTSGSNEQFF. For the CDR3, the DNA is TGTGCCAGCAGTGACTCGACTAGCGGGAGCAATGAGCAGTTCTTC.